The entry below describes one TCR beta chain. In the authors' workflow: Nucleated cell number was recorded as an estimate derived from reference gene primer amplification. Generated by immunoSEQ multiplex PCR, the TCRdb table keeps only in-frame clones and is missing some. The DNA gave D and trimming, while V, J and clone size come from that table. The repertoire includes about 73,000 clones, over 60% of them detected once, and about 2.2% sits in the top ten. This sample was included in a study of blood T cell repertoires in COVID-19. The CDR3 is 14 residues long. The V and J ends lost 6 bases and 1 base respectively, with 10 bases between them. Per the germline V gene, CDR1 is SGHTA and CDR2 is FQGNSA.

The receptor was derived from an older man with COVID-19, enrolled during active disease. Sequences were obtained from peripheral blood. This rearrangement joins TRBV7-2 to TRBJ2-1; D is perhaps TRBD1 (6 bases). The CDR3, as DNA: TGTGCCAGCAGGCTAGGGGGTTCCTACAATGAGCAGTTCTTC. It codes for CASRLGGSYNEQFF.